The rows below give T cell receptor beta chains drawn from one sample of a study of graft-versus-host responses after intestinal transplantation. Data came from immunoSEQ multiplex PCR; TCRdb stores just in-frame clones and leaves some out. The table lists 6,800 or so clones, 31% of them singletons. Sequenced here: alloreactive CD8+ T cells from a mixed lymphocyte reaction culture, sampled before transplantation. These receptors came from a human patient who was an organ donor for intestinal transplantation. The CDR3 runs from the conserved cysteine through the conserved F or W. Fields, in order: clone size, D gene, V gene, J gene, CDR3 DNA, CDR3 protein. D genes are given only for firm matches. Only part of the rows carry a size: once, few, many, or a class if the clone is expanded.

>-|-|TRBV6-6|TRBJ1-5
TGTGCCAGCAGTTACCCGACAGGCTTCAATCAGCCCCAGCATTTT
CASSYPTGFNQPQHF
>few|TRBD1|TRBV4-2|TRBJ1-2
TGTGCCAGCAGCAGCTCCGGGACAGTTCCTTATGGCTACACCTTC
CASSSSGTVPYGYTF
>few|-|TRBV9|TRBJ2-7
TGTGCCAGCAGGGTTGTAGGTGGGGGGCGCGACTACGAGCAGTACTTC
CASRVVGGGRDYEQYF
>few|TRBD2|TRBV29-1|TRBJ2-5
TGCAGGGGAGGATCGGGGGGGTCCCAAGAGACCCAGTACTTC
CRGGSGGSQETQYF
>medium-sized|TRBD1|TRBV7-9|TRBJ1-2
TGTGCCAGCAGCGGACAGGGCACAGACTATGGCTACACCTTC
CASSGQGTDYGYTF
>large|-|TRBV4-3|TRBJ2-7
TGCGCCAGCAGCGTGGGGGTTGGGAGCGAGCAGTACTTC
CASSVGVGSEQYF
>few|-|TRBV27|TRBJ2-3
TGTGCCAGCAGTTCTGGGCTCGAGAGCACAGATACGCAGTATTTT
CASSSGLESTDTQYF
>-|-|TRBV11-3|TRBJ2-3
TGTGCCAGCAGCTTAGAGTCCACAGATACGCAGTATTTT
CASSLESTDTQYF
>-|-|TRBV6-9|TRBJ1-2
TGTGCCAGCAGTGGTACAGAGGAGTATACCGATGGCTACACCTTC
CASSGTEEYTDGYTF
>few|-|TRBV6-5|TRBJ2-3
TGTGCCAGCAGTTACGGGGGGCCCATAGATACGCAGTATTTT
CASSYGGPIDTQYF
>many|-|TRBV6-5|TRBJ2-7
TGTGCCAGCAGTTACTTCCCACCCGAGCAGTACTTC
CASSYFPPEQYF
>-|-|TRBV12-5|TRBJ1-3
TGTGCTAGTGGTATCCCGAGGGGACCTCGCTCGGGAGGAAACACCATATATTTT
CASGIPRGPRSGGNTIYF